This T cell receptor (beta chain) is drawn from a study of T cell responses to AZD1222 COVID-19 vaccine. General observations from the study: Clonal diversity was possibly underestimated, and white British individuals and females predominated among donors.

Per germline, CDR1 SGHRS and CDR2 YFSETQ. This CDR3 spans 14 amino acids. Trimming removed 6 bases at V and 7 bases at J, with 17 bases between. The table came from immunoSEQ multiplex PCR; TCRdb's copy has only in-frame clones and leaves some out. The sample has roughly 84,000 clones, approximately 83% seen once. As for this clone: Its antigen remains unknown.

The chain couples TRBV5-1 to TRBJ2-1, with D perhaps matching TRBD1 (6 bases). This receptor was identified in an adult who received the AZD1222 COVID-19 vaccine. Sequenced material: peripheral blood, taken 28 days after the second AZD1222 dose. The CDR3, as DNA: TGCGCCAGCACTGTGGGGTCAGGGGCGAATGAGCAGTTCTTC. Translating it yields CASTVGSGANEQFF.